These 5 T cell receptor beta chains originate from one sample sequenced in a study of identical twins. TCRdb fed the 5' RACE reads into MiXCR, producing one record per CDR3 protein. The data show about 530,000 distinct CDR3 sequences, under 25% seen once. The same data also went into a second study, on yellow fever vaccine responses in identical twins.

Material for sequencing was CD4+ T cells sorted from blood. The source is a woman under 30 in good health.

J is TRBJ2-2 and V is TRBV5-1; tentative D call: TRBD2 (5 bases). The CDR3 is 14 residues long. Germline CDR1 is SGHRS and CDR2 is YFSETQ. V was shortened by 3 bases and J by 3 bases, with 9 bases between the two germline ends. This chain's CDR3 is CASSYNSDTGELFF. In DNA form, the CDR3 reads TGCGCCAGCAGCTATAATAGCGACACCGGGGAGCTGTTTTTT.

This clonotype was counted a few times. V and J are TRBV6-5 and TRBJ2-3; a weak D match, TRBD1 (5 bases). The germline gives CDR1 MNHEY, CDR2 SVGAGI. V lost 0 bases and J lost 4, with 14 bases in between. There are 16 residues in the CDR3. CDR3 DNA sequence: TGTGCCAGCAGTTACTCGAACCAGGGAAGAGCAGATACGCAGTATTTT. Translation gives CASSYSNQGRADTQYF.

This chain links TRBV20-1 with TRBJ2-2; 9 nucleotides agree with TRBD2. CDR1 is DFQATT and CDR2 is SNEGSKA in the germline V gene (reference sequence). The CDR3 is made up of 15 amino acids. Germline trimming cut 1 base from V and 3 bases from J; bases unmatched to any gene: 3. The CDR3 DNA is TGCAGTGCTAGAGGAGCGGGGGGCTACACCGGGGAGCTGTTTTTT. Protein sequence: CSARGAGGYTGELFF.

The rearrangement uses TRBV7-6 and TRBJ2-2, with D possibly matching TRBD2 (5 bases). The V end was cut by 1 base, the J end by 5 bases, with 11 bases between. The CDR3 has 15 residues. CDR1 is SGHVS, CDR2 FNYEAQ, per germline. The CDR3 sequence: CASSLVVGVTGELFF. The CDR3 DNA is TGTGCCAGCAGCTTAGTTGTGGGAGTGACCGGGGAGCTGTTTTTT.

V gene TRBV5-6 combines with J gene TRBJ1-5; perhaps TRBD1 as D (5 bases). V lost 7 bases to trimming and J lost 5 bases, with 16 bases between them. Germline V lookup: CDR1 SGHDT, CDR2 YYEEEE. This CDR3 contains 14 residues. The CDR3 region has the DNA TGTGCCAGCGCGAGGTCAGGGAACGATCAGCCCCAGCATTTT. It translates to CASARSGNDQPQHF.